The 9 T cell receptor beta chains given below trace back to one sample, sequenced in a study of Graves' ophthalmopathy and Graves' hyperthyroidism. Amplification from RNA transcripts yielded the TCR beta CDR3 regions. First-round RT-PCR employed HTBI primers, with a second-round multiplex PCR after it. TCRdb passed the multiplex PCR reads through MiXCR, listing each CDR3 protein once. The sample holds under 250,000 distinct CDR3 sequences, roughly 29% seen once. Sequencing input: peripheral blood. Receptors originate from a man aged 50 to 59 with Graves' ophthalmopathy.

This clonotype was seen repeatedly, ten times or more. V gene TRBV7-3 combines with J gene TRBJ2-6; TRBD1 agrees at 9 bases. CDR1 and CDR2 (germline): SGHTA, FQGTGA. The V and J ends lost 5 bases and 4 bases, in that order; junction bases with no gene match: 3. The CDR3 covers 15 residues. CDR3 nucleotide sequence: TGTGCCAGCAGCATACAGGGGGCCGGGGCCAACGTCCTGACTTTC. It encodes CASSIQGAGANVLTF.

This clonotype was detected ten times or more. The J gene is TRBJ1-6, the V gene TRBV5-1; D remains unclear. V dropped 0 bases and J dropped 7 bases, with 11 bases sitting between them. The CDR3 totals 15 residues. Germline assignment: CDR1 SGHRS and CDR2 YFSETQ. CDR3 sequence reads: CASSLDGGRNSPLHF. CDR3 DNA: TGCGCCAGCAGCTTGGATGGAGGGAGGAATTCACCCCTCCACTTT.

In its sample, this clonotype was seen many times. V gene TRBV6-2 or TRBV6-3 combines with J gene TRBJ2-7, with D unresolved. This CDR3 is 13 amino acids long. V was cut by 6 bases and J by 0 bases, with 9 bases left in between. Germline V lookup: CDR1 MNHEY, CDR2 SVGEGT. CDR3 nucleotide sequence: TGTGCCAGCAGCCAAAGAGACTCCTACGAGCAGTACTTC. Its protein product is CASSQRDSYEQYF.

The V and J genes are TRBV6-2 or TRBV6-3 and TRBJ2-5; 7 bases fit TRBD1. Germline values: CDR1 MNHEY, CDR2 SVGEGT. This CDR3 comprises 16 residues. V dropped 0 bases and J dropped 5; count of bases not matched to a gene: 9. The CDR3 DNA reads as TGTGCCAGCAGTTACTCTTGGCAGGGGGAGAGGGAGACCCAGTACTTC. Its translation: CASSYSWQGERETQYF.

This clonotype was observed many times. The gene calls are TRBV6-1 and TRBJ1-2; D is perhaps TRBD1 (6 bases). This CDR3 has 15 residues. Trimming shortened V by 3 bases and J by 3 bases, and 14 bases separated the two germline ends. Per the germline V gene, CDR1 is MNHNS and CDR2 is SASEGT. The CDR3 DNA sequence: TGTGCCAGCAGTGACCCGGTCGAGGGGGACTATGGCTACACCTTC. This gives the protein CASSDPVEGDYGYTF.

Ten or more counts support this clonotype. This sequence joins TRBV7-9 and TRBJ2-7; the match to TRBD2 covers 9 bases. V shed 3 bases, J shed 5 bases, and the junction held 2 bases outside the gene matches. Germline-derived CDR1 and CDR2 are SEHNR and FQNEAQ (reference sequence). This CDR3 contains 13 residues. CDR3 DNA: TGTGCCAGCAGCTTCAGGACTAGCGACGAGCAGTACTTC. It yields the protein CASSFRTSDEQYF.

This clonotype has only a few counts. The V call is TRBV12-3 or TRBV12-4, the J call TRBJ1-1; a weak D match, TRBD1 (6 bases). Trimming pared 2 bases from V and 6 bases from J, leaving 13 bases between. The CDR3 is 14 amino acids. The CDR3 DNA reads as TGTGCCAGCAGTTTATTCACAGGGAGGTCTGAAGCTTTCTTT. Translation: CASSLFTGRSEAFF.

This clonotype was detected only once. This chain uses TRBV10-3 with TRBJ2-2, with D unclear. Trimming removed 3 bases at V and 0 bases at J, with 11 bases between. The CDR3 is made up of 16 amino acids. In germline, CDR1 is ENHRY, CDR2 SYGVKD. The CDR3 DNA sequence: TGTGCCATCAGTGAATTGTGGCGGTCGAACACCGGGGAGCTGTTTTTT. Translating gives CAISELWRSNTGELFF.

This chain connects TRBV6-5 to TRBJ1-6; D is undetermined. CDR1 is MNHEY and CDR2 is SVGAGI in the germline V gene. V was trimmed by 0 bases and J by 0 bases, leaving 9 bases between them. CDR3 length: 17 residues. The CDR3 DNA reads TGTGCCAGCAGTTACTCCAGGCTGAGCTCCTATAATTCACCCCTCCACTTT. This encodes CASSYSRLSSYNSPLHF.